This T cell receptor (beta chain) was retrieved from a study of cytomegalovirus exposure and HLA in healthy donors. On this clone: Its matching antigen is unknown.

The CDR3 is 15 amino acids. V lost 6 bases and J lost 8; bases outside the gene matches: 12. Per the germline V gene, CDR1 is SGHRS and CDR2 is YFSETQ. The PCR had 60 Vbeta and 13 Jbeta primers. The table came from immunoSEQ multiplex PCR; TCRdb's copy has only in-frame clones and leaves some out. Seen here are about 150,000 clones, approximately 86% observed once, and the top ten hold about 2%. Findings and caveats of the study: TCR beta chains associated with HLA were, in a later analysis, more clonally expanded than equally common others. 87-base-pair reads could not separate some V segments, including TRBV6-2 and TRBV6-3. Most TCR sequences showed up rarely, but some public TCRs showed up in many donors. When analyzed later, a missense DCLRE1C variant was found to be linked to TCR beta V- and J-gene trimming.

Sequences were obtained from PBMCs. The chain joins TRBV5-1 to TRBJ1-4, with 8 bases that match TRBD1. This TCR derives from a woman younger than 30 in good health and CMV-seronegative. CDR3 residues: CASKQGVGAEEKLFF. DNA of the CDR3: TGCGCCAGCAAACAGGGGGTCGGGGCAGAGGAAAAACTGTTTTTT.